The TCR beta chain described here comes from a study of Graves' ophthalmopathy and Graves' hyperthyroidism. Study-wide background: There was a collection of peripheral blood at initial diagnosis, before any treatment.

This clonotype was recorded only once. Antigen: not known. Trimming removed 5 bases from V and 0 bases from J, with 14 bases in between. Germline V lookup: CDR1 MNHEY, CDR2 SVGEGT. The CDR3 has 16 amino acids. Study findings and constraints: The model achieved 70.59% sensitivity and 72% to 75% specificity for ophthalmopathy progression.

Investigators amplified TCR beta CDR3 regions from RNA transcripts. RT-PCR was first run with HTBI primers, then multiplex PCR in a second round. One entry per CDR3 protein, called by TCRdb with MiXCR from the multiplex PCR reads. This table holds about 620,000 distinct CDR3 sequences, about 24% found once. The V call is TRBV6-2 or TRBV6-3, the J call TRBJ1-5, with a possible D match to TRBD1 (5 bases). The TCR was taken from a woman in her late teens or twenties with stable Graves' hyperthyroidism. Some clones in this sample may be carry-over from other donors' samples. The specimen sequenced was peripheral blood. The CDR3 region has the DNA TGTGCCAGCAGTCCCGGGGGGACCACTAGCAATCAGCCCCAGCATTTT. Translated, it gives CASSPGGTTSNQPQHF.